This T cell receptor (beta chain) originates from a study of blood T cell repertoires in COVID-19. Study-level information: The study drew acute and convalescent COVID-19 samples from the United States, Italy and Spain. PBMCs, B-cell-depleted T cells, or T cells provided the cDNA or gDNA that made up the material.

As processed by the authors: Reference gene primer amplification yielded estimated nucleated cell counts. Sequencing was performed with immunoSEQ multiplex PCR; in TCRdb, only in-frame clones are kept and a portion is missing. V and J calls plus clone size are reproduced from that table; the DNA served to infer D and trimming. The sample lists around 43,000 clones; roughly 88% were seen once. CDR1 and CDR2 from the germline V gene are MNHNY and SVGAGI (reference sequence). After removal of 5 bases from V and 9 bases from J, the junction contained 8 bases not matched to a gene. The CDR3 is made up of 16 amino acids.

The sample consisted of peripheral blood. The clonotype comes from a woman in her 70s with acute or convalescent COVID-19. The rearrangement uses TRBV6-6 and TRBJ2-1; TRBD2 matches 15 bases. The CDR3 bases are TGTGCCAGCAGTCACCCGGGACTAGCGGGGGGTTTTGAGCAGTTCTTC. Translating it yields CASSHPGLAGGFEQFF.